This T cell receptor (delta chain) originates from a study of γδ T cells in repeated Plasmodium falciparum infection. Study-wide context: Malian children with intense seasonal malaria exposure were compared with matched Australian children. Sampling occurred at baseline, pre-infection for selected infections, and 21 days post-infection.

Vgamma9/Vdelta2+ and Vdelta2-negative gammadelta T cells were flow-sorted from PBMC for bulk sequencing. Germline CDR1 reads GEAIGNYY; CDR2 reads EKD. V was trimmed by 1 base and J by 0 bases, leaving 14 bases between them. The CDR3 is made up of 16 amino acids. The sample holds many counts of this clone. Its specificity is not known. TCRdb's entry gives the protein of a much larger clone, which mismatches this DNA's translation at residue 7, likely from a read error; the protein reported here is translated from the DNA. General study results and limits: In Vdelta2-negative, largely Vdelta1+, gammadelta repertoires, repeated controlled infections appeared to drive clonal selection waves. Malian children's Vdelta2-negative repertoires appeared more expanded and less diverse than Australians'.

TCRdb processed the multiplex PCR reads again with the CATT caller. The table records more than 45,000 delta-chain clones, around 1.7% of them present only once. This sequence was found in a pool of human donors (malaria-infected and uninfected, not separated). The J gene is TRDJ1, the V gene TRDV2, with D maybe TRDD3 (6 bases). Sample: gamma-delta T cells from blood. CDR3 nucleotide sequence: TGTGCCTGTGACACGGGGTGCTGGGGCCACACCGATAAACTCATCTTT. It specifies CACDTGCWGHTDKLIF.